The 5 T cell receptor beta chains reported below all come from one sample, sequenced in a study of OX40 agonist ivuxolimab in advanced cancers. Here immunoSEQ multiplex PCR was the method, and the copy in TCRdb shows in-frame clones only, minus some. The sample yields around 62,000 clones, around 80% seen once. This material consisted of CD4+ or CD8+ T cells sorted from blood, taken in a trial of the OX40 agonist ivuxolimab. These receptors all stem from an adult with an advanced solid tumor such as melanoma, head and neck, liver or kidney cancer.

This CDR3 reads CASSLASGRTGELFF. The CDR3, as DNA: TGTGCCAGCAGCTTAGCAAGTGGGCGGACCGGGGAGCTGTTTTTT. This rearrangement joins TRBV7-2 to TRBJ2-2; D gene ambiguous. Per germline, CDR1 SGHTA and CDR2 FQGNSA. The CDR3 consists of 15 residues. Trimming stripped 0 bases from V and 5 bases from J, with 10 bases between.

CDR3 residues: CASSSRTGPPYEQYF. In nucleotides, the CDR3 is TGTGCCAGCAGTTCCCGGACAGGGCCCCCCTACGAGCAGTACTTC. The chain carries TRBV28 and TRBJ2-7, with 8 bases fitting TRBD1. CDR1 is MDHEN and CDR2 is SYDVKM in the germline V gene. After removal of 4 bases from V and 2 bases from J, the junction contained 7 bases not matched to a gene. The CDR3 extends over 15 amino acids.

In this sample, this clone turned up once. CDR3 DNA sequence: TGTGCCAGCAGTCGCCGTCAAGGAGAAAAACTGTTTTTT. This translates into CASSRRQGEKLFF. The chain has TRBV28 and TRBJ1-4; D ambiguous. Trimming stripped 5 bases from V and 8 bases from J, with 12 bases between. The CDR3 runs 13 residues. Germline CDR1 reads MDHEN; CDR2 reads SYDVKM. Looking up the rest from reference TRBV28 and TRBJ1-4 gives the full variable domain: DVKVTQSSRYLVKRTGEKVFLECVQDMDHENMFWYRQDPGLGLRLIYFSYDVKMKEKGDIPEGYSVSREKKERFSLILESASTNQTSMYLCASSRRQGEKLFFGSGTQLSVL.

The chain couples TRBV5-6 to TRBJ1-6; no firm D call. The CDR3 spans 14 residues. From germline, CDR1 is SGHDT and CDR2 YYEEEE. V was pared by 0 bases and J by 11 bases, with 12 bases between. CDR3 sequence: CASSLDGVAAPLHF. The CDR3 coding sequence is TGTGCCAGCAGCTTGGATGGGGTGGCGGCACCCCTCCACTTT.

CDR3 sequence: CASSSARDRGSYGYTF. The CDR3 DNA is TGTGCCAGCAGTTCGGCCCGGGACAGGGGTAGCTATGGCTACACCTTC. The V call is TRBV28, the J call TRBJ1-2, with TRBD1 matching over 10 bases. The length of the CDR3 is 16 residues. The germline V gene encodes CDR1 MDHEN and CDR2 SYDVKM. The ends lost 4 bases at V and 4 bases at J; junction bases unmatched: 9.